This entry concerns a single T cell receptor (beta chain). Its antigen remains undetermined. No base qualities exist here, and no much larger clone lies one base off it. Taken from cysteine to phenylalanine, the CDR3 has 11 residues. Only the CDR3 portion is preserved as DNA: 33 bases, with reading frame beginning at the first base. V is cut by 8 bases and J by 12 bases, and the space between the germline ends is 13 bases. This record comes from a study of vaccination effects on CD4 cells after COVID-19 (dated by TCRdb to 2021 to 2024). Describing the broader study: Post-vaccine samples across the study were collected a median of 72 days after the second dose, with a range of 14 to 241. SARS-CoV-2 spike-specific CD4+ TCR repertoires from before and after mRNA vaccination were compared in COVID-19 convalescent patients and in infection-naive vaccine recipients. The full study included roughly 11 COVID-19 convalescent patients and a handful of SARS-CoV-2-naive healthy vaccine recipients. Cultures from other donors in the study were sequenced with the Oncomine TCR Beta short-read assay on an Illumina iSeq 100.

The ViraFEST assay stimulated PBMC with viral peptide pools and then used TCR sequencing to identify antigen-specific CD4+ T cell clonotypes by expansion. After around 10 days of culture, CD4+ T cells were isolated with the EasySep CD4+ T cell isolation kit. Each participant received two doses of an mRNA SARS-CoV-2 vaccine, either BNT162b2 or mRNA-1273. None of the healthy vaccine recipients had a prior SARS-CoV-2 infection, which was confirmed by nucleocapsid antibody tests that came back negative both before and after vaccination. Approximately 2.1 million PBMC per well were cultured in IMDM with 5% human AB serum, roughly 10 IU/ml IL-2 and gentamicin, plus 10 ug/ml peptides. Half of the culture medium was replaced with fresh IL-2-containing medium on days 3 and 7. Each peptide stimulation condition was cultured in triplicate wells unless otherwise noted. Using Ficoll-Paque Plus gradient centrifugation, PBMC were separated from whole blood and then either used fresh or cryopreserved at -140C. The overlapping peptide pools covered the spike proteins of SARS-CoV-2 as well as those of the common cold coronaviruses HCoV-NL63, HCoV-OC43 and HCoV-229E. The QIAamp micro DNA kit was used to extract genomic DNA from the cultured CD4+ T cells.

The research as a whole found: Only a small number of convalescent patients were included, and no early post-infection timepoints were available, which limited the study. In healthy vaccine recipients, vaccine-induced clones were almost all SARS-CoV-2 mono-reactive, with only 1 of 255 being cross-reactive with common cold coronaviruses. At late post-vaccination timepoints, both infection-induced and vaccine-induced clones showed marked clonal contraction, consistent with waning T cell responses.

Receptor libraries were prepared by the immunoSEQ multiplex PCR assay. DNA from the cultured and isolated CD4+ T cells underwent TCR beta CDR3 sequencing. In the original analysis: The analysis removed non-productive TCR sequences, trimmed reads to the CDR3 region, and retained only CDR3s that were 7 or more amino acids long. Antigen-specific clonotypes were identified with the MANAFEST web app by comparing expansion in peptide wells against reference cultures. To count as positive, a clone had to show expansion at FDR<0.05 compared with the reference and with all other wells, an odds ratio above 5, and a frequency above 0.1% in two replicate wells. Cross-reactive clonotypes were defined as significantly expanded in SARS-CoV-2 spike wells and in at least one common cold coronavirus spike condition. Using the stringdist R package, CDR3 similarity was measured by Levenshtein distance, and unrooted trees were constructed with ape in R 3.6.1. In TCRdb, the immuneACCESS table is reduced to in-frame sequences with V and J assigned. These tables do not hold every clone; where another copy was compared, an unresolved V gene accounts for under half, and the others remain unexplained. V and J calls and clone size come straight from that table; D and trimming were deduced from the DNA. This sample has under 85,000 clones in its table, and more than 60% of those were observed once. More than 0.85% of the sample is taken by the ten largest.

This chain joins TRBV12-3 or TRBV12-4 to TRBJ1-4; no D gene is confidently identified. This TCR was recovered from a human donor who received a COVID-19 vaccine. The specimen was CD4+ T cells from PBMCs cultured with HCoV-OC43 spike peptides, collected after COVID-19 vaccination. The cell subset or site label here, explained by the study, means: HCoV-OC43 spike overlapping peptide pool stimulation. The CDR3 here reads CASGRGVELFF. The bases are TGTGCCAGCGGCCGCGGGGTCGAACTGTTTTTT.